This record concerns one TCR beta chain sequence. This specimen comes from a study of T cells in Graves' hyperthyroidism and ophthalmopathy. The TCR beta CDR3 regions underwent amplification using RNA transcripts as the source. The HTBI primer set drove a first-round RT-PCR of the TCR CDR3. TCRdb reprocessed the multiplex PCR reads via MiXCR and lists one record per CDR3 protein. This sample yields about 350,000 distinct CDR3 sequences, of which roughly 15% are seen a single time; roughly 20% belongs to the top ten. The authors obtained PBMCs from 9 to 10 ml of fresh peripheral blood. Trimming removed 6 bases at V and 3 bases at J, with 8 bases between. The CDR3 totals 12 residues.

What was sequenced was blood. This chain uses TRBV12-3 or TRBV12-4 with TRBJ1-2; D gene unclear. The origin of this receptor is a woman aged 55-70 years with Graves' ophthalmopathy. The CDR3 reads CASSPSYYGYTF. CDR3 DNA: TGTGCCAGCAGCCCCAGCTACTATGGCTACACCTTC.